This T cell receptor beta chain is from a study of T-cell memory formation after mild COVID-19. As regards this clonotype: Antigen: not known.

Libraries for TCRalpha and TCRbeta carried sample barcodes and unique molecular identifiers via 5'RACE. TCRdb recomputed calls from the 5' RACE reads with MiXCR, one row per CDR3 protein. The repertoire holds some 250,000 distinct CDR3 sequences, approximately 9% seen once, with roughly 21% in the top ten. Study-level points and caveats: Clones that shrank (day 15 to 85) were balanced CD4/CD8, whereas later expanders leaned CD4+.

CDR3 length equals 15 residues. Trimming removed 8 bases at V and 8 bases at J, with 24 bases between. Looked up from germline, CDR1 is SNHLY and CDR2 is FYNNEI. The chain carries TRBV2 and TRBJ1-1; D might be TRBD1 (5 bases). The sample was PBMCs or a T cell subset sorted from them (not recorded which). This TCR derives from a man aged 18 to 35 who had mild COVID-19 (a few samples of this study predate the infection). Cell type and time point are not known. The CDR3 protein is CASVNPAAGIKEAFF. The CDR3, as DNA: TGTGCCAGCGTCAACCCGGCGGCAGGGATAAAAGAAGCTTTCTTT.